This is a list of T cell receptor beta chains from one sample in a study of PD-L1 blockade in urothelial cancer. Repertoires were generated with immunoSEQ multiplex PCR, while TCRdb's copy carries only in-frame clones and drops some. The table records about 52,000 clones, approximately 80% of them present only once. This specimen consisted of PBMCs, obtained around atezolizumab (anti-PD-L1) treatment. These receptors were collected from a man between 65 and 80 years old with urothelial cancer. CDR3s include the opening cysteine and the closing phenylalanine or tryptophan. D genes are given only for firm matches. A clone size is listed for some rows: how often the clone was seen (once, few, many), or a class if it is expanded.

cdr3_nt | cdr3_aa | d_call | v_call | clone_size | j_call
TGTGCCAGCAGCTGGACAGGGGGGATCAATCAGCCCCAGCATTTT | CASSWTGGINQPQHF | TRBD1 | TRBV5-5 | . | TRBJ1-5
TGTGCCACCAGCAGAGAAACCACCAGCGGGGCTTATAGCAATCAGCCCCAGCATTTT | CATSRETTSGAYSNQPQHF | . | TRBV15 | few | TRBJ1-5
TGTGCCAGCAGCTCGTCCGGGACTCGAGTGGGCAATCAGCCCCAGCATTTT | CASSSSGTRVGNQPQHF | . | TRBV7-8 | . | TRBJ1-5
TGTGCCTGCCCCGGGGACAGCTCTGGAAACACCATATATTTT | CACPGDSSGNTIYF | TRBD1 | TRBV30 | . | TRBJ1-3
TGTGCCAGCAGCTCAGTGCCGGGGGCCCAGTACTTC | CASSSVPGAQYF | . | TRBV7-3 | . | TRBJ2-5
TGTGCCAGCAGCCTACGTATGGGGGCAGGAGGTCAGCCCCAGCATTTT | CASSLRMGAGGQPQHF | . | TRBV5-6 | few | TRBJ1-5
TGCGCCAGCAGCACGGGACAGGGGGCGTTCAATGAGCAGTTCTTC | CASSTGQGAFNEQFF | TRBD1 | TRBV5-1 | . | TRBJ2-1
TGTGCCAGCAGCCCCCGGGAGGGATCACCCCTCCACTTT | CASSPREGSPLHF | . | TRBV9 | . | TRBJ1-6
TGTGCCAGCAGCGAGCCGGGACAGGGGAGTAGGGATGAGCAGTTCTTC | CASSEPGQGSRDEQFF | TRBD1 | TRBV2 | . | TRBJ2-1
TGTGCCAGCAGCTTAGCGTCAGGGCTTACCGGGGAGCTGTTTTTT | CASSLASGLTGELFF | . | TRBV7-2 | . | TRBJ2-2
TGTGCCAGCAGTGAATCGCGGGGACAGGGATGGGATACGCAGTATTTT | CASSESRGQGWDTQYF | TRBD1 | TRBV6-1 | . | TRBJ2-3
TGTGCCAGCAGCTCCTTAGTGGGGGGGGGTTCGAAGAACACTGAAGCTTTCTTT | CASSSLVGGGSKNTEAFF | . | TRBV7-3 | . | TRBJ1-1
TGTGCCAGCAGCCAAGTATCGACTAGCGGGAGGGGCTCCTACGAGCAGTACTTC | CASSQVSTSGRGSYEQYF | TRBD2 | TRBV14 | . | TRBJ2-7
TGTGCCAGCAGTGAAAAACGCGGCTCCTATAATTCACCCCTCCACTTT | CASSEKRGSYNSPLHF | . | TRBV27 | . | TRBJ1-6
TGCGCCAGCACAGGACTAGCGGGGTACAATGAGCAGTTCTTC | CASTGLAGYNEQFF | TRBD2 | TRBV5-1 | . | TRBJ2-1
TGCGCCAGCAGCTTACGCAGGGCCACAGATACGCAGTATTTT | CASSLRRATDTQYF | . | TRBV5-1 | once | TRBJ2-3
TGTGCCAGTAGTATAGCGGCAGGGGGTGGTACTGAAGCTTTCTTT | CASSIAAGGGTEAFF | TRBD1 | TRBV19 | . | TRBJ1-1
TGTGCCAGCAGCCCCCAGGGACAGGGCAACTATGGCTACACCTTC | CASSPQGQGNYGYTF | TRBD1 | TRBV7-8 | . | TRBJ1-2
TGTGCCAGCAGCTCCGGGACAGCACCGGGCACTGAAGCTTTCTTT | CASSSGTAPGTEAFF | TRBD1 | TRBV7-8 | few | TRBJ1-1
TGTGCCAGCAGCTTATTGGGGCGGGGCCAAGAGACCCAGTACTTC | CASSLLGRGQETQYF | . | TRBV7-3 | . | TRBJ2-5
TGTGCCAGCAGCCCCAGACTAGCGGGGTCCACAGATACGCAGTATTTT | CASSPRLAGSTDTQYF | TRBD2 | TRBV11-3 | . | TRBJ2-3
TGTGCCAGCAGCTTTGACATACGAAGCTCCTACAATGAGCAGTTCTTC | CASSFDIRSSYNEQFF | . | TRBV7-2 | few | TRBJ2-1
TGTGCCAGCAGCGTAACGGGGGGACTCGATACGCAGTATTTT | CASSVTGGLDTQYF | TRBD2 | TRBV9 | once | TRBJ2-3
TGTGCCAGTAGTTCGCAAAACAGGGTGTTGAACTATGGCTACACCTTC | CASSSQNRVLNYGYTF | . | TRBV19 | . | TRBJ1-2
TGTGCCAGCAGTTTTGGCAGGCTTAATGAAAAACTGTTTTTT | CASSFGRLNEKLFF | . | TRBV27 | . | TRBJ1-4
TGTGCCAGCAGCACTAGAGCCACCGGGACAGGAAAAGCTTTCTTT | CASSTRATGTGKAFF | TRBD1 | TRBV11-3 | . | TRBJ1-1
TGCGCCAGCAGCCAAGGGGACTACTCCTACGAGCAGTACTTC | CASSQGDYSYEQYF | TRBD2 | TRBV4-1 | . | TRBJ2-7
TGTGCCAGCAGCAAGGGACTAGCGGGAGTCTATGAGCAGTTCTTC | CASSKGLAGVYEQFF | TRBD2 | TRBV7-9 | many | TRBJ2-1
TGTGCCAGCAAAGGAGGGAAATGGGACACCGGGGAGCTGTTTTTT | CASKGGKWDTGELFF | . | TRBV2 | . | TRBJ2-2
TGCGCCAGCAGCCAACCACCGGGACAGTCGAACACCGGGGAGCTGTTTTTT | CASSQPPGQSNTGELFF | TRBD1 | TRBV4-3 | . | TRBJ2-2
TGTGCCAGCAGTGAAGCGAGGGGGAATTCGAAGCCCCAGCATTTT | CASSEARGNSKPQHF | . | TRBV2 | once | TRBJ1-5
TGTGCCATCAGTGCGGCTAGGCAGCATGAGCAGTTCTTC | CAISAARQHEQFF | . | TRBV10-3 | . | TRBJ2-1